This T cell receptor beta chain was identified during a study of T cells in Graves' hyperthyroidism and ophthalmopathy. Findings of the study overall: In validation, the model predicted ophthalmopathy. These predictions came a median roughly 7.1 months before onset.

In this sample, this clonotype turned up many times. Its target is not known. Amplified TCR beta CDR3 regions derived from RNA transcripts. Carried out on the TCR CDR3, a first-round RT-PCR used the HTBI primer set. TCRdb reprocessed the multiplex PCR reads via MiXCR and lists one record per CDR3 protein. In the table there are a few hundred thousand distinct CDR3 sequences, about 18% of which are singletons. The V gene's germline CDR1 is MNHNS and CDR2 SASEGT. The CDR3 totals 15 residues. Unmatched junction bases numbered 5, after V lost 1 base and J lost 4 bases. The source material was blood. This chain joins TRBV6-1 and TRBJ2-7; 9 positions match TRBD1. The source is a man younger than 35 with Graves' ophthalmopathy. This CDR3 is CASSEEGQGWYEQYF. The DNA for the CDR3 is TGTGCCAGCAGTGAAGAAGGACAGGGGTGGTACGAGCAGTACTTC.